The 21 T cell receptor beta chains given below trace back to one sample, sequenced in a study of Graves' ophthalmopathy and Graves' hyperthyroidism. Amplification of TCR beta CDR3 regions used RNA transcripts. HTBI primers were used in a first-round RT-PCR, which preceded a second-round multiplex PCR. In TCRdb, the multiplex PCR reads were re-called with MiXCR into one record per CDR3 protein. Of fewer than 250,000 distinct CDR3 sequences in the sample, around 30% were seen once. Material: peripheral blood. Every receptor here comes from a man aged 50 to 60 with Graves' ophthalmopathy.

This chain uses TRBV20-1 with TRBJ1-2; D is perhaps TRBD1 (6 bases). This CDR3 spans 12 amino acids. Germline V gene sequence: CDR1 DFQATT, CDR2 SNEGSKA (reference sequence). The V end lost 3 bases, the J end lost 3 bases, and 8 bases lay between the germline ends. The DNA of the CDR3 is TGCAGTGCTAGTTACAGGGACTATGGCTACACCTTC. Translated, it gives CSASYRDYGYTF.

This clonotype was seen many times. The chain uses TRBV24-1 and TRBJ2-2; tentative D call: TRBD2 (5 bases). CDR1 and CDR2 from the germline V gene are KGHDR and SFDVKD. Trimming removed 3 bases from V and 5 bases from J, with 15 bases in between. CDR3 length equals 16 residues. CDR3: CATSDPLLRGTGELFF. The CDR3, as DNA: TGTGCCACCAGTGATCCTTTACTACGGGGAACCGGGGAGCTGTTTTTT.

This clonotype was found many times. The chain couples TRBV19 to TRBJ2-5; D might be TRBD2 (6 bases). This CDR3 spans 15 amino acids. The germline CDR1 and CDR2 sequences are LNHDA and SQIVND (reference sequence). Trimming left V 3 bases short and J 3 bases short, with 14 bases between. CDR3 sequence reads: CASSIGGEVEETQYF. The CDR3 DNA reads TGTGCCAGTAGTATCGGAGGGGAAGTTGAAGAGACCCAGTACTTC. Variable domain in full (rest from reference TRBV19 and TRBJ2-5): DGGITQSPKYLFRKEGQNVTLSCEQNLNHDAMYWYRQDPGQGLRLIYYSQIVNDFQKGDIAEGYSVSREKKESFPLTVTSAQKNPTAFYLCASSIGGEVEETQYFGPGTRLLVL.

The J gene is TRBJ1-1, the V gene TRBV6-8; the D gene is possibly TRBD1 (6 bases). In germline, CDR1 is MNHGY, CDR2 SAAAGT. Trimming pared 8 bases from V and 5 bases from J, leaving 15 bases between. The CDR3 length is 13 residues. This CDR3 reads CASPGAEGTEAFF. The CDR3, as DNA: TGTGCCAGCCCGGGGGCCGAGGGGACTGAAGCTTTCTTT.

This clonotype was observed at least ten times. The chain links TRBV7-3 to TRBJ2-2, with D unclear. Germline V lookup: CDR1 SGHTA, CDR2 FQGTGA. The CDR3 is 13 amino acids. Trimming stripped 5 bases from V and 5 bases from J, with 9 bases between. This CDR3 is CASSPMLTGELFF. The CDR3 region has the DNA TGTGCCAGCAGCCCCATGTTAACCGGGGAGCTGTTTTTT. The complete variable domain, with remaining parts taken from reference TRBV7-3 and TRBJ2-2, reads GAGVSQTPSNKVTEKGKYVELRCDPISGHTALYWYRQSLGQGPEFLIYFQGTGAADDSGLPNDRFFAVRPEGSVSTLKIQRTERGDSAVYLCASSPMLTGELFFGEGSRLTVL.

At least ten counts were recorded for this clonotype. The chain employs TRBV3-1 and TRBJ1-3, with D unresolved. V was trimmed by 5 bases and J by 6 bases, leaving 11 bases between them. Germline V gene sequence: CDR1 LGHDT, CDR2 YNNKEL (reference sequence). The CDR3 runs to 13 residues. CDR3 protein: CASSTEPENTIYF. The CDR3 DNA follows: TGTGCCAGCAGCACTGAACCGGAAAACACCATATATTTT.

In this sample, this clonotype turned up many times. V is TRBV12-3 or TRBV12-4 and J is TRBJ2-2; D might be TRBD1 (6 bases). V was shortened by 6 bases and J by 5 bases, with 10 bases between the two germline ends. The CDR3 runs to 13 residues. The CDR3 region is CASSPTGTGELFF. The CDR3 nucleotides are TGTGCCAGCAGCCCCACAGGGACCGGGGAGCTGTTTTTT.

The table lists this clonotype with many counts. The junction shows a germline mismatch at one end, possibly a read error. The chain links TRBV29-1 to TRBJ2-7; D gene uncertain. This CDR3 has 11 amino acids. From germline, CDR1 is SQVTM and CDR2 ANQGSEA. The CDR3 protein is CSVEERYEQYF. The CDR3 DNA reads TGCAGCGTTGAAGAACGGTACGAGCAATACTTC.

The chain has TRBV18 and TRBJ2-5; 11 bases map to TRBD1. Trimming removed 6 bases from V and 3 bases from J; junction bases left unmatched: 3. This CDR3 contains 14 residues. CDR1 is KGHSH, CDR2 LQKENI, per germline. The CDR3: CASSPGQGEETQYF. CDR3 DNA sequence: TGTGCCAGCTCGCCGGGACAGGGGGAAGAGACCCAGTACTTC.

The table lists this clonotype with many counts. The V and J genes are TRBV20-1 and TRBJ2-5; D may match TRBD1 or TRBD2 (5 bases each). CDR1 and CDR2 (germline): DFQATT, SNEGSKA (reference sequence). The CDR3 extends over 12 amino acids. The germline V and J ends were trimmed by 4 bases and 2 bases, with 8 bases remaining between them. The CDR3 reads CSATEGQETQYF. DNA for the CDR3: TGCAGTGCTACCGAGGGGCAAGAGACCCAGTACTTC.

This clonotype was picked up many times. V usage is TRBV30 and J usage is TRBJ1-3; D is perhaps TRBD1 (6 bases). CDR1 and CDR2 (germline): GTSNPN, SVGIG (reference sequence). The CDR3 covers 14 residues. Trimming took 7 bases from V and 0 from J, leaving 13 bases between them. The CDR3: CALTRGSSGNTIYF. The CDR3 region has the DNA TGTGCCTTGACCAGGGGTTCCTCTGGAAACACCATATATTTT.

This sequence joins TRBV12-3 or TRBV12-4 and TRBJ1-1; a weak D match, TRBD1 (6 bases). Trimming took 11 bases from V and 10 from J, leaving 29 bases between them. The CDR3 covers 15 residues. The CDR3 here is CASSEGGFTFLGAFF. The CDR3 region has the DNA TGTGCCTCTTCCGAGGGGGGGTTTACCTTCCTGGGAGCTTTCTTT.

This clonotype has a count of ten or more. The gene calls are TRBV7-2 and TRBJ2-4; D gene unclear. Germline V gene data show CDR1 as SGHTA and CDR2 as FQGNSA. The V and J ends lost 5 bases and 6 bases respectively, with 8 bases between them. The CDR3 extends over 12 amino acids. CDR3 sequence reads: CASSSTGNIQYF. The CDR3 DNA reads as TGTGCCAGCAGCAGCACTGGAAACATTCAGTACTTC.

The chain links TRBV11-2 to TRBJ2-5, with 12 positions matching TRBD2. The CDR3 contains 17 residues. Germline trimming cut 3 bases from V and 5 bases from J; bases unmatched to any gene: 10. CDR1 is SGHAT, CDR2 FQNNGV, per germline. This chain's CDR3 is CASSLYPTSGRTETQYF. The CDR3 DNA sequence: TGTGCCAGCAGCTTGTACCCCACTAGCGGGAGGACGGAGACCCAGTACTTC.

There are many counts of this clonotype. This chain joins TRBV6-2 or TRBV6-3 and TRBJ1-4; maybe TRBD1 (6 bases). Trimming pared 6 bases from V and 5 bases from J, leaving 19 bases between. Looked up from germline, CDR1 is MNHEY and CDR2 is SVGEGT. The CDR3 contains 16 residues. In DNA, the CDR3 is TGTGCCAGCAGCCAACACAGGGCCCGGATGAATGAAAAACTGTTTTTT. Its protein is CASSQHRARMNEKLFF.

This clonotype appeared many times. This chain joins TRBV15 and TRBJ1-5, with D possibly TRBD1 on 5 matching bases. Germline lookup yields CDR1 LNHNV and CDR2 YYDKDF (reference sequence). V was shortened by 6 bases and J by 0 bases, with 12 bases between the two germline ends. The CDR3 totals 15 residues. The CDR3 protein is CATSRDSPSNQPQHF. The CDR3, as DNA: TGTGCCACCAGTCGGGACTCCCCTAGCAATCAGCCCCAGCATTTT.

This clonotype was counted many times. The rearrangement uses TRBV6-6 and TRBJ1-5, with D perhaps TRBD1 (6 bases). The CDR3 loop spans 16 amino acids. V lost 7 bases, J lost 2 bases, and 18 bases lay in between. Germline V lookup: CDR1 MNHNY, CDR2 SVGAGI (reference sequence). The CDR3, as DNA: TGTGCCAGCACCTACAGGGCGTCGGGTGGCAATCAGCCCCAGCATTTT. Protein: CASTYRASGGNQPQHF.

The chain is built from TRBV19 and TRBJ1-1; D uncertain. Germline CDR1 is LNHDA and CDR2 is SQIVND (reference sequence). There are 13 residues in the CDR3. V dropped 4 bases and J dropped 2 bases, with 8 bases sitting between them. The CDR3 sequence: CASSTQPNTEAFF. Here the CDR3 DNA reads TGTGCCAGTAGTACCCAGCCTAACACTGAAGCTTTCTTT.

This clonotype occurred many times. The chain has TRBV19 and TRBJ2-7, with 11 bases fitting TRBD2. The CDR3 totals 15 residues. The germline V gene has CDR1 LNHDA and CDR2 SQIVND (reference sequence). The V gene end was trimmed by 5 bases and the J gene end by 5 bases; junction bases not matched to a gene: 8. CDR3 nucleotides: TGTGCCAGTAGTCCACTAGCGGGAGCAGTAAACGAGCAGTACTTC. Protein sequence: CASSPLAGAVNEQYF.

The rearrangement links TRBV10-3 to TRBJ2-2, with 12 bases fitting TRBD2. With 11 bases clipped from V and 3 bases from J, the junction kept 13 bases outside the gene matches. Per the germline V gene, CDR1 is ENHRY and CDR2 is SYGVKD. This CDR3 has 17 residues. CDR3 in amino acids: CASTGASGGVYTGELFF. The CDR3 DNA reads as TGTGCCTCCACCGGGGCTAGCGGGGGGGTGTACACCGGGGAGCTGTTTTTT.

The V and J genes are TRBV7-8 and TRBJ1-6; D gene uncertain. This CDR3 has 11 residues. Trimming shortened V by 6 bases and J by 14 bases, and 11 bases separated the two germline ends. Germline V gene sequence: CDR1 SGHVS, CDR2 FQNEAQ. The CDR3 here is CASSRTGSLHF. The CDR3 bases are TGTGCCAGCAGTAGGACGGGATCCCTCCACTTT.